The clone carrying this T cell receptor (beta chain) is categorized as medium-sized (0.01 to 0.1%). V was pared by 4 bases and J by 6 bases, with 7 bases of the junction left unmatched. The CDR3 is 15 residues long. The V gene's germline CDR1 is LGHDT and CDR2 YNNKEL (reference sequence). Original methodology: Nucleated cell number was recorded as an estimate derived from reference gene primer amplification. The method was immunoSEQ multiplex PCR; TCRdb's version includes in-frame clones alone and lacks a portion of them. V and J calls plus clone size are reproduced from that table; the DNA served to infer D and trimming. This table has about 94,000 clones, around 67% appearing once. Seattle patients were enrolled while actively infected and followed longitudinally. The source of the sample is a study of blood T cell repertoires in COVID-19. Looking at the study overall: PBMCs, B-cell-depleted T cells, or T cells were the source of the cDNA or gDNA that made up the material.

The V and J genes are TRBV3-1 (or the pseudogene TRBV3-2) and TRBJ2-2, with TRBD2 matching over 8 bases. Sequencing was carried out using peripheral blood. This TCR was sampled from a man between 65 and 79 years old with COVID-19, enrolled during active disease. This chain's CDR3 is CASSRGTRTAGELFF. CDR3 DNA: TGTGCCAGCAGCCGTGGGACTAGGACGGCCGGGGAGCTGTTTTTT.